Presented here are 20 T cell receptor beta chains from one specimen sequenced in a study of blood T cells in healthy people across ages. Combining a sample-barcoded 5' primer with a J-beta primer mix, a second PCR ran for about 6 to 11 cycles. TCRdb redid the calling of the 5' RACE reads with MiXCR, one entry per CDR3 protein. This sample has 720,000 or so distinct CDR3 sequences; around two fifths occur once, and the top ten carry roughly 30%. Source material: blood. These receptors were taken from a man older than 75 in good health.

The rearrangement joins TRBV20-1 to TRBJ2-3, with D uncertain. Between the trimmed V and J ends, which lost 5 bases and 4 bases, there was a span of 10 bases. Germline lookup yields CDR1 DFQATT and CDR2 SNEGSKA (reference sequence). The length of the CDR3 is 12 residues. CDR3: CSAARSADTQYF. CDR3 bases: TGCAGTGCTGCAAGGAGCGCAGATACGCAGTATTTT.

This clonotype was picked up a small number of times. V gene TRBV20-1 combines with J gene TRBJ2-3, with TRBD2 as a possible D gene (5 bases). The ends were cut back, 3 bases at V and 11 bases at J, with 12 bases in the middle. CDR1 and CDR2 from the germline V gene are DFQATT and SNEGSKA (reference sequence). The CDR3 consists of 11 residues. In nucleotides, the CDR3 is TGCAGTGCTAGCCGGGATGGAGTGCAGTATTTT. Its translation is CSASRDGVQYF.

This clonotype was observed a few times. The rearrangement links TRBV20-1 to TRBJ2-5; 7 positions agree with TRBD2. The CDR3 is 13 residues long. V shed 3 bases, J shed 1 base, and the junction held 2 bases outside the gene matches. Per germline, CDR1 DFQATT and CDR2 SNEGSKA (reference sequence). The CDR3 sequence: CSASGGSQETQYF. Written as DNA, the CDR3 is TGCAGTGCTAGCGGGGGGAGCCAAGAGACCCAGTACTTC.

This clonotype was observed once. The chain is built from TRBV29-1 and TRBJ2-7; 8 bases are a match to TRBD1. Trimming cost V 3 bases and J 1 base; bases outside gene matches: 2. Germline CDR1 and CDR2: SQVTM and ANQGSEA. The CDR3 loop spans 13 amino acids. CDR3 nucleotide sequence: TGCAGCGTTGAGACAGGGGATTCCTACGAGCAGTACTTC. Protein: CSVETGDSYEQYF.

In its sample, this clonotype was seen a few times. CDR3 DNA sequence: TGCGCCAGCAGACCTTCCGGAACTCTCTCCTACGAGCAGTACTTC. Translating gives CASRPSGTLSYEQYF. V and J are TRBV5-1 and TRBJ2-7; D remains ambiguous. Germline V CDR1 and CDR2: SGHRS, YFSETQ. This CDR3 is 15 amino acids long. V lost 5 bases to trimming and J lost 0 bases, with 15 bases between them.

The chain uses TRBV24-1 and TRBJ2-4; D remains unclear. Gene TRBJ2-7 matches the end of the DNA better, so the J call may be wrong. This CDR3 has 15 amino acids. The germline V gene has CDR1 KGHDR and CDR2 SFDVKD. CDR3 sequence: CATSDPRMATYEQYF. For the CDR3, the DNA is TGTGCCACCAGTGACCCCAGGATGGCAACCTACGAGCAGTACTTC.

This chain links TRBV7-6 with TRBJ2-5; 9 nucleotides line up with TRBD1. Germline V gene data show CDR1 as SGHVS and CDR2 as FNYEAQ. Trimming removed 5 bases from V and 3 bases from J; junction bases left unmatched: 10. The CDR3 covers 16 residues. The CDR3 bases are TGTGCCAGCAGCCGAGGGAGACAGGGGGGAAAAGAGACCCAGTACTTC. It encodes CASSRGRQGGKETQYF.

The chain couples TRBV10-3 to TRBJ2-5; TRBD2 agrees at 11 bases. The J call may be incorrect, as the DNA end agrees better with TRBJ2-7. The germline V gene encodes CDR1 ENHRY and CDR2 SYGVKD. The length of the CDR3 is 15 residues. The CDR3 nucleotides are TGTGCCATCAGTGAATCTAGCGGGAGGCCCTACGAGCAGTACTTC. Translation: CAISESSGRPYEQYF.

In regard to this clonotype: One end of the junction is discordant with germline, which a read error may explain. CDR3 DNA: TGTGCCAGCAGCTCAATTTTGGGGACTGAAACTTTCTTT. It is translated as CASSSILGTETFF. The rearrangement joins TRBV7-2 to TRBJ1-1, with D possibly being TRBD1 (5 bases). Germline assignment: CDR1 SGHTA and CDR2 FQGNSA. This CDR3 region has 13 residues.

The chain recombines TRBV20-1 with TRBJ1-1; D gene unclear. Germline CDR1 and CDR2: DFQATT and SNEGSKA (reference sequence). Trimming took off 0 bases at V and 1 base at J, with 9 bases between the two ends. The CDR3 is 14 amino acids. The CDR3 nucleotides read TGCAGTGCTAGAGACAGCAGGTGGAACACTGAAGCTTTCTTT. Residues: CSARDSRWNTEAFF.

A remark on this clonotype: The germline gene is not matched at one end of the junction; a read error may be the cause. The chain combines TRBV14 with TRBJ2-1; 8 bases line up with TRBD2. This CDR3 comprises 15 residues. Looked up from germline, CDR1 is SGHDN and CDR2 is FVKESK. The CDR3 sequence is CVSSQGTSYYNEQFF. CDR3 nucleotide sequence: TGTGTCAGCAGCCAAGGGACTAGTTACTACAATGAGCAGTTCTTC.

The gene calls are TRBV6-2 or TRBV6-3 and TRBJ2-3; the D gene is possibly TRBD2 (5 bases). The CDR3 spans 14 residues. Germline V gene data show CDR1 as MNHEY and CDR2 as SVGEGT. Trimming left V 6 bases short and J 6 bases short, with 16 bases between. The DNA of the CDR3 is TGTGCCAGCAGAACCCGCAGCAGGACTGATACGCAGTATTTT. Translating gives CASRTRSRTDTQYF.

This clonotype has only one observation. This sequence joins TRBV18 and TRBJ2-3; 9 nucleotides agree with TRBD2. CDR3 length: 15 residues. Germline loops: CDR1 KGHSH, CDR2 LQKENI. The junction had 5 bases not matched to a gene; V was cut back by 2 bases and J by 5 bases. The CDR3 spells CASSPAGGLIDTQYF. The CDR3 DNA reads as TGTGCCAGCTCACCAGCGGGGGGGCTGATAGATACGCAGTATTTT.

V usage is TRBV4-2 and J usage is TRBJ2-7, with TRBD2 identical over 9 bases. The CDR3 length is 18 residues. Germline values: CDR1 LGHNA, CDR2 YNFKEQ. J gave up 0 bases and V 0 bases, and 9 bases lay outside the gene matches. The CDR3 DNA sequence: TGTGCCAGCAGCCAAGATTTTCGGGCTAGCGGGATCTCCTACGAGCAGTACTTC. Its protein product is CASSQDFRASGISYEQYF.

V is TRBV20-1 and J is TRBJ2-3; tentative D call: TRBD1 (6 bases). Germline V gene data show CDR1 as DFQATT and CDR2 as SNEGSKA (reference sequence). V gave up 0 bases and J gave up 7 bases, with 14 bases separating them. The CDR3 runs to 14 residues. The CDR3 DNA follows: TGCAGTGCTAGAGATTCCGGGACACCCAATACGCAGTATTTT. Protein sequence: CSARDSGTPNTQYF.

The chain uses TRBV4-1 and TRBJ1-1; 7 positions match TRBD1. With V trimmed by 0 bases and J by 9 bases, 7 bases remained unmatched. CDR3 size: 14 residues. The germline gives CDR1 MGHRA, CDR2 YSYEKL. The DNA for the CDR3 is TGCGCCAGCAGCCAAGAGAGGGGGACAGTGAAAGCTTTCTTT. It translates to CASSQERGTVKAFF.

As regards this clonotype: A much larger clone sits a single nucleotide away, making a read error possible. This chain uses TRBV6-5 with TRBJ2-3; perhaps TRBD1 as D (5 bases). Trimming removed 11 bases at V and 5 bases at J, with 26 bases between. Germline values: CDR1 MNHEY, CDR2 SVGAGI. The length of the CDR3 is 16 residues. DNA of the CDR3: TGTGCCGTGCAGGGCCGAGCAGCATGGGGCATAGATACGCAGTATTTT. This gives the protein CAVQGRAAWGIDTQYF.

This chain connects TRBV27 to TRBJ1-2; 11 bases are shared with TRBD1. This CDR3 is 18 amino acids long. Germline assignment: CDR1 MNHEY and CDR2 SMNVEV (reference sequence). V lost 6 bases to trimming and J lost 0 bases; unmatched junction nucleotides: 12. CDR3: CASRQPPGQGVSNYGYTF. The CDR3 DNA sequence: TGTGCCAGCAGACAGCCCCCGGGACAGGGGGTCTCTAACTATGGCTACACCTTC.

This clonotype was detected only once. The V and J genes are TRBV9 and TRBJ2-1, with 7 bases lining up with TRBD2. The germline V gene has CDR1 SGDLS and CDR2 YYNGEE. After removal of 5 bases from V and 0 bases from J, the junction contained 5 bases not matched to a gene. This CDR3 has 15 residues. The CDR3, as DNA: TGTGCCAGCAGGGTAAAGCGGGGCTCCTACAATGAGCAGTTCTTC. This gives the protein CASRVKRGSYNEQFF. Combining the CDR3 with reference TRBV9 and TRBJ2-1 gives the whole variable domain DSGVTQTPKHLITATGQRVTLRCSPRSGDLSVYWYQQSLDQGLQFLIQYYNGEERAKGNILERFSAQQFPDLHSELNLSSLELGDSALYFCASRVKRGSYNEQFFGPGTRLTVL.

This clonotype was counted many times. The rearrangement links TRBV5-1 to TRBJ2-4; 7 bases align to TRBD2. Germline V gene sequence: CDR1 SGHRS, CDR2 YFSETQ. V shed 3 bases and J 7 bases; nucleotides not matched to a gene: 10. There are 15 residues in the CDR3. The CDR3 is CASSSLGGSGNIQYF. The CDR3 nucleotides read TGCGCCAGCAGCTCCTTGGGCGGGAGTGGGAACATTCAGTACTTC.